The rows below give T cell receptor beta chains drawn from one sample of a study of regulatory T cells in long-lasting Graves disease. TCRdb reanalysed the multiplex PCR reads using MiXCR and keeps one entry per CDR3 protein. The table records hundreds of thousands of distinct CDR3 sequences, less than 25% of them present only once. Source: peripheral blood mononuclear cells (PBMCs), taken when the disease was refractory, from a patient treated with antithyroid drugs. Receptors originate from a female donor with Graves disease. Both conserved end residues are part of each CDR3. A D gene is named only where the DNA matches it firmly. A row's size may be missing; if present it is once, few, many or a size class.

>-|few|TRBV3-1|TRBJ2-2
TGTGCCAGCAGCCCTCAGTACCCCAACACCGGGGAGCTGTTTTTT
CASSPQYPNTGELFF
>-|-|TRBV5-1|TRBJ2-1
TGCGCCAGCAGTCTACCTACAGGGTTTGGCTACAATGAGCAGTTCTTC
CASSLPTGFGYNEQFF
>TRBD1|-|TRBV4-1|TRBJ2-5
TGCGCCAGCAGCCAAGGACGGTCGGGACAGGGGGAAGAGACCCAGTACTTC
CASSQGRSGQGEETQYF
>TRBD2|-|TRBV19|TRBJ2-7
TGTGCCGCCCACGGACTAGGCCTTTTTGAGCAGTACTTC
CAAHGLGLFEQYF
>TRBD2|-|TRBV6-1|TRBJ2-7
TGTGCCAGCAGCCCCGAACTAGCGGGTCCCTACGAGCAGTACTTC
CASSPELAGPYEQYF
>-|many|TRBV6-2/TRBV6-3|TRBJ2-7
TGTGCCAGCAGTGAACTGGACGGACGATACGAGCAGTACTTC
CASSELDGRYEQYF
>TRBD2|many|TRBV28|TRBJ2-2
TGTGCCAGCAGTGGAGCGGGATCCTCGAACACCGGGGAGCTGTTTTTT
CASSGAGSSNTGELFF
>-|many|TRBV12-5|TRBJ1-1
TGTGCCAGGCAGCCGGCATCTGAAGCTTTCTTT
CARQPASEAFF
>-|few|TRBV11-2|TRBJ2-1
TGTGCCAGCAGCTTAGATGTCCCCAATCTGGGGATCAATGAGCAGTTCTTC
CASSLDVPNLGINEQFF
>-|-|TRBV9|TRBJ2-3
TGTGCCAGCAGCATTCAGCGGATTAGCACAGATACGCAGTATTTT
CASSIQRISTDTQYF
>-|few|TRBV27|TRBJ2-7
TGTGCCAGCAGTTCTAGGGACGGCAGCTCCTACGAGCAGTACTTC
CASSSRDGSSYEQYF
>-|-|TRBV18|TRBJ2-7
TGTGCCAGCTCACCCCCGAAAGGGACCTACGAGCAGTACTTC
CASSPPKGTYEQYF
>TRBD1|many|TRBV6-1|TRBJ1-1
TGTGCCAGCCTGGACAGGGGAACTGAAGCTTTCTTT
CASLDRGTEAFF
>TRBD1|many|TRBV12-3/TRBV12-4|TRBJ1-6
TGTGCCAGCAGCTCAACAGGGGGCGTTAATTCACCCCTCCACTTT
CASSSTGGVNSPLHF
>-|many|TRBV30|TRBJ1-2
TGTGCCTGGAGTGTCCCACCGCACTATGGCTACACCTTC
CAWSVPPHYGYTF
>-|-|TRBV6-1|TRBJ1-1
TGTGCCAGCAGTGATGGACTCATGAACACTGAAGCTTTCTTT
CASSDGLMNTEAFF
>-|many|TRBV27|TRBJ2-6
TGTGCCAGCAGCCCGGGACGGCTCTCTGGGGCCAACGTCCTGACTTTC
CASSPGRLSGANVLTF
>-|many|TRBV5-1|TRBJ2-7
TGCGCCAGCAGCCCCGGCAGGGCAGGCTACGAGCAGTACTTC
CASSPGRAGYEQYF
>-|-|TRBV7-6|TRBJ1-5
TGTGCCAGCAGTTTGGAGCGGGGGGGCTGGCAGCCCCAGCATTTT
CASSLERGGWQPQHF
>TRBD2|-|TRBV19|TRBJ2-7
TGTGCCAGTAGCCCAACCGGGACTAGTCGCCACGAGCAGTACTTC
CASSPTGTSRHEQYF
>-|many|TRBV12-3/TRBV12-4|TRBJ2-7
TGTGCCAGCAGTTTGGGGGGCTTGGAGGAGCAGTACTTC
CASSLGGLEEQYF
>TRBD1|few|TRBV5-1|TRBJ1-2
TGCGCCAGCAGCCTGGGGGACAGCGCTTGGGGCTACACCTTC
CASSLGDSAWGYTF
>-|-|TRBV4-3|TRBJ2-7
TGCGCCAGCAGCCAAGGTTTGGGGACTTACGAGCAGTACTTC
CASSQGLGTYEQYF
>-|-|TRBV4-3|TRBJ1-1
TGCGCCAGCAGCCAATCACCGGACCTGAACACTGAAGCTTTCTTT
CASSQSPDLNTEAFF
>-|few|TRBV15|TRBJ2-2
TGTGCCACCAGCAGAGATCCAGCCGGGGAGCTGTTTTTT
CATSRDPAGELFF
>-|many|TRBV28|TRBJ2-7
TGTGCCAGCAACCCCGGAGGCTACGAGCAGTACTTC
CASNPGGYEQYF
>TRBD1|-|TRBV19|TRBJ1-5
TGTGCCAGTGCTCGTGGGACAGGAGGGATTAGCAATCAGCCCCAGCATTTT
CASARGTGGISNQPQHF
>-|many|TRBV28|TRBJ1-1
TGTGCCAGCAGTTGGGCGGGACAGAACACTGAAGCTTTCTTT
CASSWAGQNTEAFF
>-|-|TRBV11-3|TRBJ2-2
TGTGCCAGCAGCACGAGCTTTGTTAGGGAGAGGACGAACACCGGGGAGCTGTTTTTT
CASSTSFVRERTNTGELFF
>-|-|TRBV2|TRBJ2-6
TGTGCCAGCAGTTCCCACGCGGGCAAGGGCTCTGGGGCCAACGTCCTGACTTTC
CASSSHAGKGSGANVLTF
>TRBD1|many|TRBV3-1|TRBJ1-6
TGTGCCAGCAGCCGAGAAGGGACAGGGAGTAGGAATTCACCCCTCCACTTT
CASSREGTGSRNSPLHF
>-|many|TRBV12-3/TRBV12-4|TRBJ1-1
TGTGCCAGCAGTTTATTTGGGTCCGGGATGGCTTTCTTT
CASSLFGSGMAFF
>TRBD2|many|TRBV12-3/TRBV12-4|TRBJ2-5
TGTGCCAGCAACACCGGGACTAACCAAGAGACCCAGTACTTC
CASNTGTNQETQYF
>TRBD1|few|TRBV27|TRBJ1-1
TGTGCCAGCAGTTCCTTGACAGGGGTGAACACTGAAGCTTTCTTT
CASSSLTGVNTEAFF
>TRBD1|many|TRBV28|TRBJ2-5
TGTGCCAGCGATCCGGGGACAGGGGAAGAGACCCAGTACTTC
CASDPGTGEETQYF
>-|few|TRBV6-1|TRBJ1-1
TGTGCCAGCAGTATAACGAGAGGCACTGAAGCTTTCTTT
CASSITRGTEAFF
>-|few|TRBV28|TRBJ2-2
TGTGCCAGCAGTTTATTCCCCCCAAGGGGGGATGACACCGGGGAGCTGTTTTTT
CASSLFPPRGDDTGELFF
>-|many|TRBV28|TRBJ1-1
TGTGCCAGCAGTCCCTTTGGACGGATGAACACTGAAGCTTTCTTT
CASSPFGRMNTEAFF
>-|many|TRBV5-1|TRBJ1-2
TGCGCCAGCAGCTTGGAGTCAGGGTACGAATATGGCTACACCTTC
CASSLESGYEYGYTF
>-|many|TRBV2|TRBJ2-7
TGTGCCAGCAGTCGCCCGGTAGTCGAGCAGTACTTC
CASSRPVVEQYF
>-|-|TRBV7-9|TRBJ1-4
TGTGCCAGCAGCCCATTCAGGGCAACTAATGAAAAACTGTTTTTT
CASSPFRATNEKLFF
>-|many|TRBV12-3/TRBV12-4|TRBJ1-3
TGTGCCAGCAGCTCCAGTGGCGCCATATATTTT
CASSSSGAIYF
>-|few|TRBV28|TRBJ2-7
TGTGCCAGCAGTATCTTCGGGATTGAGCAGTACTTC
CASSIFGIEQYF
>-|-|TRBV5-1|TRBJ1-2
TGCGCCAGCAGCCCTGGTACAGCCCGTAGCTATGGCTACACCTTC
CASSPGTARSYGYTF
>-|few|TRBV11-2|TRBJ2-2
TGTGCCAGCAGCCCTGTGTCGGGATCCGGGGAGCTGTTTTTT
CASSPVSGSGELFF
>-|many|TRBV28|TRBJ2-7
TGTGCCAGCAGTTTATCGCGGTACGAGCAGTACTTC
CASSLSRYEQYF
>-|many|TRBV6-5|TRBJ2-7
TGTGCCAGCAGTTCTACCCCCCGGCAGATCGAGGAGCAGTACTTC
CASSSTPRQIEEQYF
>-|many|TRBV28|TRBJ1-1
TGTGCCAGCAGCCCTGTCAGCTATGGGACTGAAGCTTTCTTT
CASSPVSYGTEAFF
>TRBD1|few|TRBV5-1|TRBJ2-7
TGCGCCAGCAGTTCCGGGACAGGGTATAGCGAGCAGTACTTC
CASSSGTGYSEQYF
>-|-|TRBV27|TRBJ2-7
TGTGCCAGCAGTCAATCCGGGACCATCGTCTACGAGCAGTACTTC
CASSQSGTIVYEQYF
>TRBD2|-|TRBV6-1|TRBJ2-5
TGTGCCAGCAGCCCTGGGCGGGGGCAAGAGACCCAGTACTTC
CASSPGRGQETQYF
>-|many|TRBV4-1|TRBJ2-5
TGCGCCAGCAGCCAACCTCCCTTGACTAGAGAGGAGACCCAGTACTTC
CASSQPPLTREETQYF
>TRBD1|-|TRBV6-6|TRBJ2-1
TGTGCCAGCAGTTACTCGTTTGAGACAGGGGGCAATGAGCAGTTCTTC
CASSYSFETGGNEQFF
>TRBD2|-|TRBV7-2|TRBJ2-7
TGTGCCAGCAGCTTAAGCTCCCGCCGGACTAGCGGGAACGAGCAGTACTTC
CASSLSSRRTSGNEQYF
>-|many|TRBV2|TRBJ1-4
TGTGCCAGCAGCTACTCAAGGACAACTAATGAAAAACTGTTTTTT
CASSYSRTTNEKLFF
>-|many|TRBV2|TRBJ1-1
TGTGCCATAACAGACAGGAACACTGAAGCTTTCTTT
CAITDRNTEAFF
>-|-|TRBV12-5|TRBJ2-7
TGTGCTAGTGGTTCCCCTTATACAGAGCAGTACTTC
CASGSPYTEQYF